This passage covers 12 T cell receptor beta chains from one sample sequenced in a study of blood T cells in healthy people across ages (dated by TCRdb to 2015 to 2017). Libraries came from 5' RACE. The sequencer was an Illumina HiSeq 2500. A second PCR of roughly 6 to 12 cycles was run with a J-beta primer mix and a sample-barcoded 5' primer. TCRdb redid the processing of the public reads, applying fastp at Q25 and MiXCR, and retained in-frame beta chains. CDR3 protein sequences are deduplicated, and each keeps its most common genes and DNA. This sample gives about 640,000 distinct CDR3 sequences in total; roughly 58% of them show up just once. Of the sample, 35% to 40% falls within the top ten clones. Material: blood. All receptors derive from a man aged 55 to 70 in good health.

The chain uses TRBV3-1 and TRBJ1-2, with TRBD1 as a possible D gene (6 bases). Germline values: CDR1 LGHDT, CDR2 YNNKEL (reference sequence). With 0 bases removed from V and 8 bases from J, the gap between germline ends came to 13 bases. CDR3 length: 14 amino acids. The CDR3: CASSQDTGIQGYTF. DNA for the CDR3: TGTGCCAGCAGCCAAGATACAGGGATTCAGGGCTACACCTTC.

The rearrangement links TRBV20-1 to TRBJ2-7; weak D call: TRBD2 (6 bases). The end of the DNA aligns better with TRBJ2-5, so the J call may be wrong. Germline lookup yields CDR1 DFQATT and CDR2 SNEGSKA (reference sequence). CDR3 size: 15 residues. CDR3 loop: CSAHLARRGQETQYF. CDR3 nucleotides: TGCAGTGCCCATTTGGCGAGGCGGGGTCAAGAGACCCAGTACTTC.

The V and J genes are TRBV21-1 and TRBJ2-4; the table assigns TRBD1, which was not confirmed against the DNA. TRBV21-1 is tagged as a pseudogene. This CDR3 region has 16 residues. DNA for the CDR3: TGTGCCAGCAGCAAAGGAGGAAGACAGGGGGCGGACATTCAGTACTTC. Protein: CASSKGGRQGADIQYF.

The rearrangement links TRBV9 to TRBJ2-1, with D possibly TRBD2 on 6 matching bases. The CDR3 covers 15 residues. Germline V CDR1 and CDR2: SGDLS, YYNGEE. With 4 bases removed from V and 8 bases from J, the gap between germline ends came to 19 bases. CDR3 in amino acids: CASSTTGRAVDEQFF. DNA of the CDR3: TGTGCCAGCAGCACCACCGGGAGAGCGGTCGATGAGCAGTTCTTC.

The chain combines TRBV5-6 with TRBJ2-7, with 7 bases matching TRBD1. Per the germline V gene, CDR1 is SGHDT and CDR2 is YYEEEE. CDR3 length: 15 amino acids. With 1 base clipped from V and 3 bases from J, the junction kept 7 bases outside the gene matches. Here the CDR3 reads CASSLSGGRHYEQYF. The CDR3 DNA reads as TGTGCCAGCAGCTTGTCAGGGGGTCGCCACTACGAGCAGTACTTC. The whole variable domain, filled in from reference TRBV5-6 and TRBJ2-7, reads DAGVTQSPTHLIKTRGQQVTLRCSPKSGHDTVSWYQQALGQGPQFIFQYYEEEERQRGNFPDRFSGHQFPNYSSELNVNALLLGDSALYLCASSLSGGRHYEQYFGPGTRLTVT.

The CDR3 region is CATSMVRVGGLSSQETQYF. DNA for the CDR3: TGTGCCACCAGCATGGTCAGAGTTGGGGGGTTATCTTCCCAAGAGACCCAGTACTTC. The gene calls are TRBV15 and TRBJ2-5; perhaps TRBD2 as D (6 bases). The ends were cut back, 4 bases at V and 1 base at J, with 25 bases in the middle. The CDR3 has 19 residues. CDR1 and CDR2 from the germline V gene are LNHNV and YYDKDF (reference sequence).

Remarks on this clonotype: Given a much more abundant clone one base away, this may be a read error. The rearrangement links TRBV7-9 to TRBJ2-3; 10 nucleotides align to TRBD2. From germline, CDR1 is SEHNR and CDR2 FQNEAQ (reference sequence). The CDR3 is made up of 17 amino acids. CDR3 nucleotide sequence: TGTGCCAGCAGCTCGCCTAGCGGGGGCCGAACCACAGCTACGCAGTATTTT. Translated: CASSSPSGGRTTATQYF.

The rearrangement joins TRBV28 to TRBJ1-5; D is ambiguous. Germline loops: CDR1 MDHEN, CDR2 SYDVKM. V was cut by 11 bases and J by 7 bases, with 15 bases left in between. The CDR3 runs to 12 residues. The CDR3 DNA is TGTGCCTCACGGGCCACCCCCCAGCCCCAGCATTTT. Translation gives CASRATPQPQHF.

Remarks on this clonotype: One end of the junction fails to match germline, which may point to a read error. The rearrangement joins TRBV7-9 to TRBJ2-7; possibly TRBD1 for D (6 bases). This CDR3 has 12 amino acids. Germline V lookup: CDR1 SEHNR, CDR2 FQNEAQ (reference sequence). Here the CDR3 DNA reads TGTGCCGGCAGCTTAGCCCAGGGGGAGCAGTACTTC. As protein: CAGSLAQGEQYF.

The chain links TRBV6-5 to TRBJ1-6, with 7 bases lining up with TRBD1. The J segment lost 6 bases and the V segment lost 7 bases, leaving 6 bases of the junction unmatched. The CDR3 loop spans 14 amino acids. The germline CDR1 and CDR2 sequences are MNHEY and SVGAGI. CDR3 sequence reads: CASNKRQGNSPLHF. CDR3 nucleotides: TGTGCCAGCAATAAGAGACAGGGTAATTCACCCCTCCACTTT.

The V and J genes are TRBV7-9 and TRBJ2-6; D ambiguous. From germline, CDR1 is SEHNR and CDR2 FQNEAQ (reference sequence). This CDR3 contains 14 residues. The germline V and J ends were trimmed by 4 bases and 2 bases, with 6 bases remaining between them. This CDR3 is CASSSRTGANVLTF. The CDR3, as DNA: TGTGCCAGCAGCTCGCGGACTGGGGCCAACGTCCTGACTTTC.

The CDR3 loop is CASSLDGGLDTQYF. The CDR3 region has the DNA TGTGCCAGCAGCTTGGACGGAGGTCTAGATACGCAGTATTTT. This chain joins TRBV5-4 and TRBJ2-3; D may be TRBD2 (5 bases). V lost 0 bases to trimming and J lost 5 bases, with 10 bases between them. The CDR3 has 14 residues. Germline V CDR1 and CDR2: SGHNT, YYREEE (reference sequence).